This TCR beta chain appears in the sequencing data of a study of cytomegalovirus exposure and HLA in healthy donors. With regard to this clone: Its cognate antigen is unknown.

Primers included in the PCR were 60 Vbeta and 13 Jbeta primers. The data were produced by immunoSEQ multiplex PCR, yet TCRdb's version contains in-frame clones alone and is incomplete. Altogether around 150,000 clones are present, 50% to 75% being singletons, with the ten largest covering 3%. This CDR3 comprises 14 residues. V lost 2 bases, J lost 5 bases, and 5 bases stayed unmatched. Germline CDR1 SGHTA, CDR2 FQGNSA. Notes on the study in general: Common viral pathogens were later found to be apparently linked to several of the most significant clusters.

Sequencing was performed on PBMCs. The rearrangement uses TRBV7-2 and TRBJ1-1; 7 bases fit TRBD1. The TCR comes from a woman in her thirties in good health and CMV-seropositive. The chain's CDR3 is CASSLMHRGTEAFF. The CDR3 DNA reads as TGTGCCAGCAGCTTAATGCACAGGGGAACTGAAGCTTTCTTT.